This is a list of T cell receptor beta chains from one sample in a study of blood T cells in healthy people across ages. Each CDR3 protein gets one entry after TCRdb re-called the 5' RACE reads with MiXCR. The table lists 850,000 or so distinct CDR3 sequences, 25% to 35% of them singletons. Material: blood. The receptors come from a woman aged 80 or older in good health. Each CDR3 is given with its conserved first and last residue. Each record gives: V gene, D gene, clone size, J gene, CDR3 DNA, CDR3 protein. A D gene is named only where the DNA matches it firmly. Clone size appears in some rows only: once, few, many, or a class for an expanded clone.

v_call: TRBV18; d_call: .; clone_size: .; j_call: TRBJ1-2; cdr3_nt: TGTGCCAGCTCAGCAGCAGGGCTGGCTAACTATGGCTACACCTTC; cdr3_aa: CASSAAGLANYGYTF
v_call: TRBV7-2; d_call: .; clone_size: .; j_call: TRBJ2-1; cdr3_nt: TGTGCCAGCAGCCCTGCTGGGGCCAAAAACATTCAGTTCTTC; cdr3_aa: CASSPAGAKNIQFF
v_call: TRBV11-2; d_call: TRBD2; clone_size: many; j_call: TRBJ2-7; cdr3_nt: TGTGCCAGCAGAAACAGGGCCCTAGCGGGGGACTACGAGCAGTACTTC; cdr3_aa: CASRNRALAGDYEQYF
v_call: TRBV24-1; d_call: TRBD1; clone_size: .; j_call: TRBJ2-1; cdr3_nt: TGTGCCACCAGTGATTACAGGGGCTACAATGAGCAGGTCTTC; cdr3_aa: CATSDYRGYNEQVF
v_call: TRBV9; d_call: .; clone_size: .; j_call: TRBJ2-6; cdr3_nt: TGTGCCAGCAGCGTAGTTGGGGATTCGAACTCTGGGGCCAACGTCCGGACTTTC; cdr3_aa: CASSVVGDSNSGANVRTF
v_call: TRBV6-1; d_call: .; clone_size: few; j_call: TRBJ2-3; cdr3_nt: TGTGCCAGCAGTGAAGAGTGGGTAGTACGTGGTGCGCAGTATTTT; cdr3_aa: CASSEEWVVRGAQYF
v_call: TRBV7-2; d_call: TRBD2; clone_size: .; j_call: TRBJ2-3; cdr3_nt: TGTGCCAGCAGCCGGACTAGCGGGAGGGCGAGGAATACGCAGTATTTT; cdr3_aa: CASSRTSGRARNTQYF
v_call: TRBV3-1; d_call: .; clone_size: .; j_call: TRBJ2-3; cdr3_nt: TGTGCCAGCAGCCAAGGTGGAAGGGGTACAGATACGCAGTATTTT; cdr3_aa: CASSQGGRGTDTQYF
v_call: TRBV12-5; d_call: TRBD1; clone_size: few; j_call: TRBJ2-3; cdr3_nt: TGTGCTAGTGGTTCGGGGAAAGCCCGAACATCCGGGACAGGGTTCCCAGATACGCAGTATTTT; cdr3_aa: CASGSGKARTSGTGFPDTQYF
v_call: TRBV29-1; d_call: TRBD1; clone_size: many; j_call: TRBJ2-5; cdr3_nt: TGCAGCGTTGGACAGGGGGGTCAAGAGACCCAGTACTTC; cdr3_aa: CSVGQGGQETQYF
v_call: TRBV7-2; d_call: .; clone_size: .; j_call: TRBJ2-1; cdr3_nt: TGTGCCAGCAGCTACCAGCAGGGAGGGGGACTCCCGTTCTACAATGAGCAGTTCTTC; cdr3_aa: CASSYQQGGGLPFYNEQFF
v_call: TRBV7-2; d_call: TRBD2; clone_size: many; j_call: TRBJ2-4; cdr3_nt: TGTGCCAGCAGCTTAGTGACTAGCGGGGTTAAAAACATTCAGTACTTC; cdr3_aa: CASSLVTSGVKNIQYF
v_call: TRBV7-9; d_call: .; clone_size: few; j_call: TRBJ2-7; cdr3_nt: TGTGCCAGCAGCTTTCAGCGACAGGTAAATGAGCAGTACTTC; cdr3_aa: CASSFQRQVNEQYF
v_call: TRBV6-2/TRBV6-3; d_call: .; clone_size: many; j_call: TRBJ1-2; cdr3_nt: TGTGCCAGCAGTGGAGGAGCCGGCTCTGGCTACACCTTC; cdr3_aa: CASSGGAGSGYTF
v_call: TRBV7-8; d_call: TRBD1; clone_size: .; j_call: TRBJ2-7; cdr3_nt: TGTGCCAGCAGCTTAGAATTCCATACAGGGGACCAGTACTTC; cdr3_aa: CASSLEFHTGDQYF
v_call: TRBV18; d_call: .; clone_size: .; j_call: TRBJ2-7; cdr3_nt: TGTGCCAGCTCACGTAGCGAGGGTGCTTACAATGAGCAGTACTTC; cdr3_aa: CASSRSEGAYNEQYF
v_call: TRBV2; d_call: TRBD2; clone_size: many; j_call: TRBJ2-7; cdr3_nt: TGTGCCAGCAGTGGCCGAGGCGGGGGGATCTACGAGCAGTACTTC; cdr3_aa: CASSGRGGGIYEQYF
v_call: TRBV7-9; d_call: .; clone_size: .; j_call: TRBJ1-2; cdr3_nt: TGTGCCAGCAGCCCACCTGAGGTGACAGGCACCTATGGCTACACCTTC; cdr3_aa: CASSPPEVTGTYGYTF
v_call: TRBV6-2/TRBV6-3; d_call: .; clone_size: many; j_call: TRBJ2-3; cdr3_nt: TGTGCCAGCAGTTACCGGACTAACTCCTACACAGATACGCAGTATTTT; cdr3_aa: CASSYRTNSYTDTQYF
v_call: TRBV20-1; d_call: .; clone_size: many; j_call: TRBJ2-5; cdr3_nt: TGCAGTGCTAGTGTAAGGGGATTCCCCGGGGAGACCCAGTACTTC; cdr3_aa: CSASVRGFPGETQYF
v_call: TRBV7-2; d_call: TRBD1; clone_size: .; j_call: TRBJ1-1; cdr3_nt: TGTGCCAGCCGCTATAAGGGACAGGGGGGGACTGAAGCCTTCTTT; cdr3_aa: CASRYKGQGGTEAFF
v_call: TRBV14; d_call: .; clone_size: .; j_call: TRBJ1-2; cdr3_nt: TGTGCCAGCAGCCATAGACAAATTTTTGGCTACACCTTC; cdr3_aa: CASSHRQIFGYTF
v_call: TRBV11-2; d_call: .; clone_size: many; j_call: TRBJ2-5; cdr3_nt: TGTGCCAGCAGCTTAGGGAGGACCCAGTACTTC; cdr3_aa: CASSLGRTQYF
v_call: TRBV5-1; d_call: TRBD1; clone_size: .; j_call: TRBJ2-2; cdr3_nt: TGCGCCAGCCGGGACAGGGGGCCCGGGGAGCTGTTTTTT; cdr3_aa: CASRDRGPGELFF
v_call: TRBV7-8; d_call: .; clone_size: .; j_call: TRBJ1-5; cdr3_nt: TGTGCCAGCAGCGCAGACAGCGCCCCTCGCAATCAGCCCCAGCATTTT; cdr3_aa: CASSADSAPRNQPQHF
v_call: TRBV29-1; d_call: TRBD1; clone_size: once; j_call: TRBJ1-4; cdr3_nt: TGCAGCGTTGTTGAGACAGGGAATGAAAAACTGTTTTTT; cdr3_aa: CSVVETGNEKLFF
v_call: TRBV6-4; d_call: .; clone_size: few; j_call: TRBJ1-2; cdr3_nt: TGTGCCAGCAGCCCCACGCCGGGGGCTACGGCGGATGGCTACACCTTC; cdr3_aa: CASSPTPGATADGYTF